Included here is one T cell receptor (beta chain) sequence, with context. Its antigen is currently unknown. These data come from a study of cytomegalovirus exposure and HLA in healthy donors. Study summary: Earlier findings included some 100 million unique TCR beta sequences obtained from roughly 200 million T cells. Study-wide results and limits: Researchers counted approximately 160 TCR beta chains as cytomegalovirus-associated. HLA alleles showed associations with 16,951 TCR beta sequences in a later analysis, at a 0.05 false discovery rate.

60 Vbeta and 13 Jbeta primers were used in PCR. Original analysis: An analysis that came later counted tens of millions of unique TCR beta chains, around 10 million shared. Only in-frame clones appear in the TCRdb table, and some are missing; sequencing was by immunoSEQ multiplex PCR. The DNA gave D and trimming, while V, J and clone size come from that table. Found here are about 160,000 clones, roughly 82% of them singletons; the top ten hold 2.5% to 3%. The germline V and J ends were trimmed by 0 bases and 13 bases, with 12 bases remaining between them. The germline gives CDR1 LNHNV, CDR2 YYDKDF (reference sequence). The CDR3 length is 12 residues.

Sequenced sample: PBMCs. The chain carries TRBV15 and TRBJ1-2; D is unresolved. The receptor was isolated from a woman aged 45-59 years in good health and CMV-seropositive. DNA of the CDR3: TGTGCCACCAGCAGAGATTCGCGGGGTTTCACCTTC. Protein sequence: CATSRDSRGFTF.